This T cell receptor beta chain was captured in a study of identifying expanded T cells in peripheral blood. Regarding the study as a whole: Differentially abundant clones: roughly 1.3 between replicates, 16.4 at approximately 14 days, approximately 19 at four. Variance in clone template counts between roughly 2-week samples significantly increased with total template count across all healthy donors.

On this clone: Antigen specificity is unknown.

Libraries were prepared by immunoSEQ multiplex PCR; TCRdb keeps only in-frame clonotypes and omits some of them. Among about 84,000 clones listed, around 88% were seen once. Healthy donors had no documented immune events, such as infections, while sampled. Sequencing was performed on blood. The source of this sequence is a person between 18 and 69 years old in good health.

The CDR3: CASKEGQVRGYTF. Written as DNA, the CDR3 is TGTGCCAGCAAAGAGGGACAGGTGCGAGGCTACACCTTC. This chain uses TRBV6-1 with TRBJ1-2; 8 nucleotides match TRBD1. V lost 7 bases and J lost 8; bases outside the gene matches: 9. This CDR3 has 13 residues. In germline, CDR1 is MNHNS, CDR2 SASEGT.